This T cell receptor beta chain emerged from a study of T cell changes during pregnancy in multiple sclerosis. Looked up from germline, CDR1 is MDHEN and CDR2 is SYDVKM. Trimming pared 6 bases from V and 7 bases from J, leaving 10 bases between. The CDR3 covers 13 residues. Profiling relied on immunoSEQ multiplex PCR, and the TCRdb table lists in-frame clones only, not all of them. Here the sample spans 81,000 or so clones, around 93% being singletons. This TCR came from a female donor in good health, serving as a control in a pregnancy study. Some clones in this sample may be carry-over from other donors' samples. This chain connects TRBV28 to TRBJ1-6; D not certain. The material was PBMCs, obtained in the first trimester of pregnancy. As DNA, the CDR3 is TGTGCCAGCAGGAGGACTGGGAATTCACCCCTCCACTTT. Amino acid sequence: CASRRTGNSPLHF.